A selection of T cell receptor beta chains follows, all from one sample in a study of blood T cells in healthy people across ages. MiXCR, applied by TCRdb to the 5' RACE reads, yields one record per CDR3 protein. The repertoire includes some 290,000 distinct CDR3 sequences, roughly 26% of them detected once, and approximately 29% sits in the top ten. Source material: blood. The receptors originated from a woman aged 70-85 years in good health. Both conserved end residues are part of each CDR3. The D gene is left open where the match is weak. Clone sizes are given selectively: once, few, many, or a class where the clone is expanded.

v_gene	j_gene	d_gene	abundance	CDR3aa	CDR3nt
TRBV5-1	TRBJ2-7	TRBD2	few	CASSLLAGVGDEQYF	TGCGCCAGCAGCTTGCTAGCGGGAGTAGGCGACGAGCAGTACTTC
TRBV29-1	TRBJ2-5	TRBD1	many	CSELTGTETQYF	TGCAGCGAGCTGACAGGGACAGAGACCCAGTACTTC
TRBV28	TRBJ1-1	.	few	CASSSPGQSNTEAFF	TGTGCCAGCAGTTCCCCGGGACAATCGAACACTGAAGCTTTCTTT
TRBV29-1	TRBJ1-2	.	.	CSARDGNYGYTF	TGCAGCGCCCGGGACGGCAACTATGGCTACACCTTC
TRBV7-9	TRBJ2-3	.	.	CASSFTLAVRADTQYF	TGTGCCAGCAGCTTTACACTGGCCGTTCGAGCAGATACGCAGTATTTT
TRBV5-1	TRBJ1-1	.	.	CASSLTPIGLNTEAFF	TGCGCCAGCAGCCTGACCCCTATCGGGCTGAACACTGAAGCTTTCTTT
TRBV28	TRBJ2-6	TRBD1	many	CATWDRRSPGANVLTF	TGTGCCACCTGGGACAGGAGATCGCCTGGGGCCAACGTCCTGACTTTC
TRBV7-2	TRBJ2-1	.	.	CASSLVGPAGAGGNEQFF	TGTGCCAGCAGCTTAGTTGGCCCAGCGGGGGCAGGGGGCAATGAGCAGTTCTTC
TRBV20-1	TRBJ2-7	TRBD1	once	CSALRDRVYEQYF	TGCAGTGCTCTCCGGGACAGGGTCTACGAGCAGTACTTC
TRBV12-3/TRBV12-4	TRBJ1-2	TRBD1	many	CASTLGQESGYTF	TGTGCCAGTACCCTGGGACAGGAAAGTGGCTACACCTTC
TRBV28	TRBJ2-1	.	few	CASSLGLPQYNEQFF	TGTGCCAGCAGCCTAGGACTGCCCCAATACAATGAGCAGTTCTTC
TRBV20-1	TRBJ2-7	TRBD1	few	CSARSWDRTYEQYF	TGCAGTGCTAGGTCTTGGGACAGAACCTACGAGCAGTACTTC
TRBV10-3	TRBJ2-5	.	many	CAISQGMDRETQYF	TGTGCCATCAGCCAGGGGATGGACAGAGAGACCCAGTACTTC
TRBV10-3	TRBJ1-5	.	.	CAISEGQGSNQPQHF	TGTGCCATCAGTGAGGGGCAGGGAAGCAATCAGCCCCAGCATTTT
TRBV20-1	TRBJ2-4	.	few	CSASAVALAKNIQYF	TGCAGTGCTAGTGCGGTCGCCCTAGCCAAAAACATTCAGTACTTC
TRBV7-3	TRBJ2-5	TRBD2	.	CASSLGGLAQETQYF	TGTGCCAGCAGCTTAGGTGGACTAGCGCAAGAGACCCAGTACTTC
TRBV7-9	TRBJ1-5	.	few	CASSFSAAGNQPQHF	TGTGCCAGCAGCTTTTCGGCGGCAGGAAATCAGCCCCAGCATTTT
TRBV25-1	TRBJ1-2	TRBD1	many	CASSGDRGTNYGYTF	TGTGCCAGCAGTGGAGACAGGGGAACTAACTATGGCTACACCTTC
TRBV7-9	TRBJ2-2	TRBD2	.	CASSWTSGGANTGELFF	TGTGCCAGCAGCTGGACTAGCGGAGGCGCGAACACCGGGGAGCTGTTTTTT
TRBV7-2	TRBJ1-1	.	many	CASSLELYTEAFF	TGTGCCAGCAGCTTAGAGCTTTACACTGAAGCTTTCTTT
TRBV29-1	TRBJ2-5	TRBD1	few	CSVEGTVSQETQYF	TGCAGCGTCGAGGGGACAGTTAGTCAAGAGACCCAGTACTTC
TRBV6-5	TRBJ2-3	.	.	CASSYQTPGFGTDTQYF	TGTGCCAGCAGCTACCAGACCCCGGGATTTGGCACAGATACGCAGTATTTT
TRBV27	TRBJ1-1	.	.	CASGAGEGTEALF	TGTGCCAGCGGGGCAGGGGAAGGCACTGAAGCTCTCTTT
TRBV12-3/TRBV12-4	TRBJ1-6	.	.	CASSLGSGSLRNSPLHF	TGTGCCAGCAGTTTAGGTTCAGGCTCACTCAGGAATTCACCCCTCCACTTT
TRBV20-1	TRBJ1-2	TRBD1	.	CSARGQPDRGYYGYTF	TGCAGTGCTAGAGGCCAACCCGACAGGGGATACTATGGCTACACCTTC
TRBV27	TRBJ2-5	.	.	CASSDGGPQETQYF	TGTGCCAGCAGCGATGGGGGCCCCCAAGAGACCCAGTACTTC
TRBV28	TRBJ2-1	TRBD1	.	CASSQGPREGAQFF	TGTGCCAGCAGCCAGGGGCCGCGCGAGGGGGCGCAGTTCTTC
TRBV10-2	TRBJ2-7	.	few	CASSERDSYEQYF	TGCGCCAGCAGTGAAAGGGACTCCTACGAGCAGTACTTC
TRBV29-1	TRBJ1-2	.	few	CSVEVGRNYGYTF	TGCAGCGTTGAAGTGGGGAGGAACTATGGCTACACCTTC
TRBV7-2	TRBJ2-5	.	.	CASSPGLAGEVTQYF	TGTGCCAGCAGCCCCGGCCTAGCTGGGGAAGTGACCCAGTACTTC
TRBV5-1	TRBJ2-3	.	few	CASSLEDITDTQYF	TGCGCCAGCAGCCTGGAGGACATCACAGATACGCAGTATTTT
TRBV20-1	TRBJ1-2	.	.	CSAGDGRRDGYTF	TGCAGTGCTGGGGACGGGCGTAGGGATGGCTACACCTTC
TRBV25-1	TRBJ1-3	.	few	CASRMGHQNTIYF	TGTGCCAGCAGAATGGGACACCAAAACACCATATATTTT
TRBV7-2	TRBJ2-3	TRBD2	.	CASSPIGRISGGTKRTDTQYF	TGTGCCAGCAGCCCTATCGGTAGGATTAGCGGGGGGACCAAACGCACAGATACGCAGTATTTT
TRBV27	TRBJ2-4	.	once	CASSLTGESMDIQYF	TGTGCCAGCAGTTTAACTGGAGAGAGTATGGACATTCAGTACTTC
TRBV2	TRBJ2-5	.	few	CASSEAQRTREETQYF	TGTGCCAGCAGTGAAGCTCAGCGCACGAGGGAAGAGACCCAGTACTTC
TRBV5-4	TRBJ1-1	.	.	CASSWGTEAFF	TGTGCCAGCAGCTGGGGGACTGAAGCTTTCTTT